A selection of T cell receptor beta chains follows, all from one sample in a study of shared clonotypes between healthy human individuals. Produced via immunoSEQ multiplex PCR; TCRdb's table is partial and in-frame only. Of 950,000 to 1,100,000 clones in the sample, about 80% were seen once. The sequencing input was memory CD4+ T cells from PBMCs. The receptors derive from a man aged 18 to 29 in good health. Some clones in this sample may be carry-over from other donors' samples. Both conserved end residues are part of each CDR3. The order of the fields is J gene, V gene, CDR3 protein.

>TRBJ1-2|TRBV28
CASSPAGLLLPGANYGYTF
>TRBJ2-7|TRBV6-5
CASIERQGAPYEQYF
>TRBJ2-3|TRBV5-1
CASYPSLLGDTQYF
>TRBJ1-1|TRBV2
CASRGQGIQGTEAFF
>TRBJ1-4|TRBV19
CATKFGRGTNEKLFF
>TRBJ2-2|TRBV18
CASSAGSEVGELFF
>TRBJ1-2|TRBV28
CASSLWGSYGYTF
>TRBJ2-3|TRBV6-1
CASSTATDTQYF
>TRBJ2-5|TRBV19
CASSPGAGIAETQYF
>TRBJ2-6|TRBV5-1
CASSFHAENSGANVLTF
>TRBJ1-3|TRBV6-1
CASSEVPGSGNTIYF
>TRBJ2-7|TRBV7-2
CASSLEGARSYEQYF
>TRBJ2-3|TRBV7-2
CASSLPGFTDTQYF
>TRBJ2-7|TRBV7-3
CASSWGLAGTGEQYF
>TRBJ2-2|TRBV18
CASSPLRGPDTGELFF
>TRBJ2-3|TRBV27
CASSLLQRPSTDTQYF
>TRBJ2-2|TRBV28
CASTRILQGAGTGELFF
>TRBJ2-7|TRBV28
CASSLTSTGTYEQYF
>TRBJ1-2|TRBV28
CASTRDRGNGYTF
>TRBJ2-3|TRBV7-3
CASSLGGGPDTQYF
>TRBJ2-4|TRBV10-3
CAIRDPRDRETNIQYF
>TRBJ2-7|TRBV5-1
CASSLQGSYEQYF
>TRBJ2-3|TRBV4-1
CASSQGDRDRVRDTQYF
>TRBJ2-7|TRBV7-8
CASSPSPGQPYEQYF
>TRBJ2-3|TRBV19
CASTFGGSQYF
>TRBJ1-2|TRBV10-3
CAISESRGREDGYTF
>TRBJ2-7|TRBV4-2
CASSQVGTGVYEQYF
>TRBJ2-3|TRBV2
CAIRRSLAGGGTDTQYF
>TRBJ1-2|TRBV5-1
CASVRDRGPGYTF
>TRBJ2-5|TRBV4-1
CASSQTAQETQYF
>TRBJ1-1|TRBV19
CASSIYWVAPTLNTEAFF
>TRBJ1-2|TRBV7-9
CASSPVVRGPSGRESF
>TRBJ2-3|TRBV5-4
CASSLAGGSDTQYF
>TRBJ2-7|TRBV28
CASSHPARAYEQYF
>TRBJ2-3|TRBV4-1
CASSRLSPRGPRDTQYF
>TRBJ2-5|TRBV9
CASSGGGGQETQYF
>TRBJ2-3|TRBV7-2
CASSLALAPGTDTQYF
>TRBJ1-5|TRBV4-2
CASSQDQGRGRGEPQHF
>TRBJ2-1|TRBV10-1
CASSEPASINEQFF
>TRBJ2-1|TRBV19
CASSMPPRGQGTYNEQFF
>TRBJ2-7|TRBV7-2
CASLPQGSYEQYF
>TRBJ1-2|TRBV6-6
CASSLTGTVYGYTF
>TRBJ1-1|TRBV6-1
CASRINWNTEAFF
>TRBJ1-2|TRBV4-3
CASSQVVGFGYGYTF
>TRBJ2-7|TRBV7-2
CASSLGSGGVYEQYF
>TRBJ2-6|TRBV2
CASKTRGSGANVLTF
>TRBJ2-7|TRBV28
CASSLHYEQYF
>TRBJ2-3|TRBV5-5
CASSYDQGTDTQYF
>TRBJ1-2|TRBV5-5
CASSYSTGSYGYTF
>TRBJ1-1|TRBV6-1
CASSVPDLGEAFF
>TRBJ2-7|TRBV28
CASSLPGTGGYGTPYEQYF
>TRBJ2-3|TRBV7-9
CASSPGTSADTQYF
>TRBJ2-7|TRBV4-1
CASSPGGDRALRGEQYF
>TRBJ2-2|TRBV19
CATWDRSNTGELFF
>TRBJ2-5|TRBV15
CATVSGQGTGRRETQYF
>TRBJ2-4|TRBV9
CASSPSSGGKDIQYF